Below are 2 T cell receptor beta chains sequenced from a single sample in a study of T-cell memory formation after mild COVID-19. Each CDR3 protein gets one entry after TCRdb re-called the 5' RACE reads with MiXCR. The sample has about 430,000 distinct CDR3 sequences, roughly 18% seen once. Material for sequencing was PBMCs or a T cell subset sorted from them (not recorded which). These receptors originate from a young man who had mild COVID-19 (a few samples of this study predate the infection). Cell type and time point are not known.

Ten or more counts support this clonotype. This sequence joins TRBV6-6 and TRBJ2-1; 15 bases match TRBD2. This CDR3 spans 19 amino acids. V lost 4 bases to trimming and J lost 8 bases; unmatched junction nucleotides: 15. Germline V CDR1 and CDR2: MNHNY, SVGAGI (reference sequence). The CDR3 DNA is TGTGCCAGCAGTTCCGGACTAGCGGGGGGGCTTCTCCTTGTCGATGAGCAGTTCTTC. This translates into CASSSGLAGGLLLVDEQFF.

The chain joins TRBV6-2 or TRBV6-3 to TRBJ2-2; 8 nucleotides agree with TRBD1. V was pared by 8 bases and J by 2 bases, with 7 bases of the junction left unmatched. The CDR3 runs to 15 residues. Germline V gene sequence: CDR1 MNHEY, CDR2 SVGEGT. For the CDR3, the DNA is TGTGCCAGCGACGACAGGGGCGATAACACCGGGGAGCTGTTTTTT. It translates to CASDDRGDNTGELFF.